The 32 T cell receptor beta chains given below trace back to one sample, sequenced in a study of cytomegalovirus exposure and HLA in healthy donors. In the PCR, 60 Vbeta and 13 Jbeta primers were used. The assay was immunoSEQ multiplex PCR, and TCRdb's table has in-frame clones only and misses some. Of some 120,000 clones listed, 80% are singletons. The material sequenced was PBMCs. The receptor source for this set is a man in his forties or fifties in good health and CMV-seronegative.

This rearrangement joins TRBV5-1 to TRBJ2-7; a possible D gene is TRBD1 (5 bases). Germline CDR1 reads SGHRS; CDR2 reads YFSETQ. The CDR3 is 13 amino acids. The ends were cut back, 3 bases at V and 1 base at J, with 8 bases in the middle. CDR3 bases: TGCGCCAGCAGCTCGACAGAATCCTACGAGCAGTACTTC. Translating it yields CASSSTESYEQYF.

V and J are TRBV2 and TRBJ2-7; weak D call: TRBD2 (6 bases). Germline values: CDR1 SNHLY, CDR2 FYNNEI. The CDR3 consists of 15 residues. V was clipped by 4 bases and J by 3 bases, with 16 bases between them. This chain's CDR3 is CASSVLLGGSYEQYF. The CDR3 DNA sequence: TGTGCCAGCAGTGTTCTTCTGGGGGGAAGCTACGAGCAGTACTTC. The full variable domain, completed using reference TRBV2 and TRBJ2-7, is EPEVTQTPSHQVTQMGQEVILRCVPISNHLYFYWYRQILGQKVEFLVSFYNNEISEKSEIFDDQFSVERPDGSNFTLKIRSTKLEDSAMYFCASSVLLGGSYEQYFGPGTRLTVT.

This CDR3 is CASSTERGLILETQYF. CDR3 sequence (DNA): TGTGCCAGCAGCACCGAGAGGGGGCTAATCTTAGAGACCCAGTACTTC. The chain uses TRBV5-6 and TRBJ2-5, with 7 bases fitting TRBD1. Germline CDR1 SGHDT, CDR2 YYEEEE. V shed 4 bases, J shed 4 bases, and the junction held 13 bases outside the gene matches. CDR3 size: 16 residues.

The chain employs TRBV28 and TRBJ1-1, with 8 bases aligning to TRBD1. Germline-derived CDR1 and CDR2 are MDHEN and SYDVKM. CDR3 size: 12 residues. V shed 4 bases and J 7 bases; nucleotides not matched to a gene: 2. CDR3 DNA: TGTGCCAGCAGTTCACAGGGGGGTGAAGCTTTCTTT. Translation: CASSSQGGEAFF. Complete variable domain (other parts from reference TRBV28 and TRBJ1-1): DVKVTQSSRYLVKRTGEKVFLECVQDMDHENMFWYRQDPGLGLRLIYFSYDVKMKEKGDIPEGYSVSREKKERFSLILESASTNQTSMYLCASSSQGGEAFFGQGTRLTVV.

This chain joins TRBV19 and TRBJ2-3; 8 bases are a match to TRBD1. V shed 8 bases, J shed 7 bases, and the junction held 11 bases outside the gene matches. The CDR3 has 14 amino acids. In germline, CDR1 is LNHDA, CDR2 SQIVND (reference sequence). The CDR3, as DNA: TGTGCCAGTGCCCCTACAGGGGGGCGTAATACGCAGTATTTT. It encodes CASAPTGGRNTQYF.

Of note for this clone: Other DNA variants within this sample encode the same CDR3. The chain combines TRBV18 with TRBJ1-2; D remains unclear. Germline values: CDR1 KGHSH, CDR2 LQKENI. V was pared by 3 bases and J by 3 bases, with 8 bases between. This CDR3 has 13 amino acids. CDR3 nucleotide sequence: TGTGCCAGCTCACCCGGTACGGACTATGGCTACACCTTC. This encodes CASSPGTDYGYTF.

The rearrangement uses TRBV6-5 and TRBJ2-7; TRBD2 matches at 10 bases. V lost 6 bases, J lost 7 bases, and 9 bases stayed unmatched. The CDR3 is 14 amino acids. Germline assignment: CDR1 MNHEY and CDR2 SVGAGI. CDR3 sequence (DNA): TGTGCCAGCAGCAATAGCGGGGGGTTTCTTGAGCAGTACTTC. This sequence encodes CASSNSGGFLEQYF.

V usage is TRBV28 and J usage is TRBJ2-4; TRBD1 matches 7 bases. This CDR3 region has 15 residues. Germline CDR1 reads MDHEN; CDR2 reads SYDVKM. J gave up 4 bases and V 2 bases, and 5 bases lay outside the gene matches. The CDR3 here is CASSLAGTDKNIQYF. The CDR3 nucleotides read TGTGCCAGCAGTTTAGCCGGGACAGATAAAAACATTCAGTACTTC.

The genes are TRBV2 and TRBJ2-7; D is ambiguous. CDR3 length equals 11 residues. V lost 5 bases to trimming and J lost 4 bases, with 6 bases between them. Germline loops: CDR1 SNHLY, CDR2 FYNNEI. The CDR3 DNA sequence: TGTGCCAGCAGTTCCCCTTACGAGCAGTACTTC. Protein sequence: CASSSPYEQYF.

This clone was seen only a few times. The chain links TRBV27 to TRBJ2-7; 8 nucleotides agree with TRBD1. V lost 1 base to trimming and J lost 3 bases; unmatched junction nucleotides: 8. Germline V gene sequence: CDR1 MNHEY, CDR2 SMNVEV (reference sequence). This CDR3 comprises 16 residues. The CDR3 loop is CASSLYGQGAYYEQYF. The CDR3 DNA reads TGTGCCAGCAGTTTATACGGGCAGGGGGCGTACTACGAGCAGTACTTC.

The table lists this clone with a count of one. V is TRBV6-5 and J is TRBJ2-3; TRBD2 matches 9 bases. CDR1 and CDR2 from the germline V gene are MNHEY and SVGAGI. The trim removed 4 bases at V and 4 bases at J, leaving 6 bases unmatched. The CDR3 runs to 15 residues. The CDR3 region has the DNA TGTGCCAGCAGTTCCGTAGCGGGAGTGGCAGATACGCAGTATTTT. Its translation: CASSSVAGVADTQYF.

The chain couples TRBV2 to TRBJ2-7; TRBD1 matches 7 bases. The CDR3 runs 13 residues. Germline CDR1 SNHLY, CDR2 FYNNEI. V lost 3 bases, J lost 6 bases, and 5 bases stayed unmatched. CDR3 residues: CASSEGTVLEQYF. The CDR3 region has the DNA TGTGCCAGCAGTGAGGGGACAGTCCTCGAGCAGTACTTC. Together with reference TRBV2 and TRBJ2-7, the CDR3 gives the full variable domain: EPEVTQTPSHQVTQMGQEVILRCVPISNHLYFYWYRQILGQKVEFLVSFYNNEISEKSEIFDDQFSVERPDGSNFTLKIRSTKLEDSAMYFCASSEGTVLEQYFGPGTRLTVT.

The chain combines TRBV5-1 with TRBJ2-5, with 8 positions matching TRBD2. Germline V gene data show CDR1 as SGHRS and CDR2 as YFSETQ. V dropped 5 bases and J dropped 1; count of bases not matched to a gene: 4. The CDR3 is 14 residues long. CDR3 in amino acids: CASRPGTSQETQYF. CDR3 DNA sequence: TGCGCCAGCAGACCTGGGACTAGCCAAGAGACCCAGTACTTC.

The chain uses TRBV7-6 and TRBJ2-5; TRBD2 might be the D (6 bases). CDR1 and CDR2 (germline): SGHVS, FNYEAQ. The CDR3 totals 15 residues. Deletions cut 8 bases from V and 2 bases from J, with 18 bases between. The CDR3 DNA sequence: TGTGCCAGCGGGGAACTTGCCGGAGGGCAAGAGACCCAGTACTTC. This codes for CASGELAGGQETQYF.

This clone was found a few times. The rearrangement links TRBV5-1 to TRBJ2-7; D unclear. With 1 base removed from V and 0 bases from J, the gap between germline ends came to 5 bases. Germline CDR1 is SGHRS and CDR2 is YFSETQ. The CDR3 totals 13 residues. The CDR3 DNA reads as TGCGCCAGCAGCTTGTTCAGCTCCTACGAGCAGTACTTC. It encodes CASSLFSSYEQYF.

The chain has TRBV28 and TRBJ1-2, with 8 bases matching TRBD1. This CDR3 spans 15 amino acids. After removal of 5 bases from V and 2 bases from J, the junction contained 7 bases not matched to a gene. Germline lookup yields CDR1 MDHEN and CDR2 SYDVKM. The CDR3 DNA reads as TGTGCCAGCAGTCCGGCGACAGGGGCAAACTATGGCTACACCTTC. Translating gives CASSPATGANYGYTF.

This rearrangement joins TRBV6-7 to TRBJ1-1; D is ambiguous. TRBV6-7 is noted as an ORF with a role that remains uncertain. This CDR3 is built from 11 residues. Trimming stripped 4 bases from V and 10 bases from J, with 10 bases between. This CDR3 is CASSSHHSAFF. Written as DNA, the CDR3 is TGTGCCAGCAGTTCACACCATTCAGCTTTCTTT.

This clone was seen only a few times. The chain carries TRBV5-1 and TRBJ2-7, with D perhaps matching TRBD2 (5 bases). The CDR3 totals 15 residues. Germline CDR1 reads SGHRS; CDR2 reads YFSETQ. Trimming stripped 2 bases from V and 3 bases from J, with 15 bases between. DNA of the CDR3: TGCGCCAGCAGCTTCGGCGGGCTAGCCGACTACGAGCAGTACTTC. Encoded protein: CASSFGGLADYEQYF.

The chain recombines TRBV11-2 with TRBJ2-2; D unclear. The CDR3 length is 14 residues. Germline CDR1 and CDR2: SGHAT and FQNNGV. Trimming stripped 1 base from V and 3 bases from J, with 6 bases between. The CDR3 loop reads CASSLAQYTGELFF. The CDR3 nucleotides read TGTGCCAGCAGCTTAGCACAGTACACCGGGGAGCTGTTTTTT.

CDR3 sequence (DNA): TGTGCCAGCAGCCCACAGGGGGTGAATGAAAAACTGTTTTTT. Amino acid sequence: CASSPQGVNEKLFF. The chain carries TRBV7-8 and TRBJ1-4; TRBD1 matches 8 bases. V lost 5 bases and J lost 5; bases outside the gene matches: 4. Germline lookup yields CDR1 SGHVS and CDR2 FQNEAQ. There are 14 residues in the CDR3. Full variable domain (missing parts from reference TRBV7-8 and TRBJ1-4): GAGVSQSPRYKVAKRGQDVALRCDPISGHVSLFWYQQALGQGPEFLTYFQNEAQLDKSGLPSDRFFAERPEGSVSTLKIQRTQQEDSAVYLCASSPQGVNEKLFFGSGTQLSVL.

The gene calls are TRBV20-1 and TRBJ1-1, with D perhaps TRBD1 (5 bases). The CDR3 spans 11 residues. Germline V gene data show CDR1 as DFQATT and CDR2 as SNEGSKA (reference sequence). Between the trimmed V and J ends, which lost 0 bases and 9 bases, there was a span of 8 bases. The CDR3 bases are TGCAGTGCTAGAGAGGGGCCCAAAGCTTTCTTT. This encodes CSAREGPKAFF.

The CDR3: CASSVRVGTGDEKLFF. CDR3 DNA: TGTGCCAGCAGCGTGAGGGTAGGGACAGGGGATGAAAAACTGTTTTTT. This rearrangement joins TRBV5-4 to TRBJ1-4; 10 nucleotides line up with TRBD1. The junction had 9 bases not matched to a gene; V was cut back by 4 bases and J by 6 bases. This CDR3 spans 16 amino acids. Germline-derived CDR1 and CDR2 are SGHNT and YYREEE (reference sequence).

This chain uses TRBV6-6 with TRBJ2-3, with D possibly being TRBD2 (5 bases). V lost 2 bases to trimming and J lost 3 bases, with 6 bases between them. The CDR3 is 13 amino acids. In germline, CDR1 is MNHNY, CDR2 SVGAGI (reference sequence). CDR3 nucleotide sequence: TGTGCCAGCAGTTACCGCGGGACAGATACGCAGTATTTT. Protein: CASSYRGTDTQYF.

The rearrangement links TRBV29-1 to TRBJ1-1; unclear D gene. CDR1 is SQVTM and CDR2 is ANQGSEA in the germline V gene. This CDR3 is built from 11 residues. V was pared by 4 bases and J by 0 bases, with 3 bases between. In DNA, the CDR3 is TGCAGCGTTGCCATGAACACTGAAGCTTTCTTT. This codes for CSVAMNTEAFF.

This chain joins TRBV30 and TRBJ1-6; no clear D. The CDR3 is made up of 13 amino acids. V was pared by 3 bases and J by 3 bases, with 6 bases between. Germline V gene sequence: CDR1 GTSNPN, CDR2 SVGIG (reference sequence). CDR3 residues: CAWRRDYNSPLHF. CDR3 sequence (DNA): TGTGCCTGGAGGCGGGACTATAATTCACCCCTCCACTTT.

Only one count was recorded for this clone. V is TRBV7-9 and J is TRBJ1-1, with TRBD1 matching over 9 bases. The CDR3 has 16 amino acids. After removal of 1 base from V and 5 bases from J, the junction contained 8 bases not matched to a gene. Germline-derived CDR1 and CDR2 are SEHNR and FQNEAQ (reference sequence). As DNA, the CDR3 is TGTGCCAGCAGCTTAGGTGACAGGGGGTCGGAAACTGAAGCTTTCTTT. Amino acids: CASSLGDRGSETEAFF.

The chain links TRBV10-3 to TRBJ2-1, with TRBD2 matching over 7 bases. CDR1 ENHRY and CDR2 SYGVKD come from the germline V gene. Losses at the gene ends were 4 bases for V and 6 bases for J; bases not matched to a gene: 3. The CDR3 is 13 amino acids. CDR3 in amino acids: CAISGAGVNEQFF. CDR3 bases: TGTGCCATCAGTGGGGCGGGGGTCAATGAGCAGTTCTTC.

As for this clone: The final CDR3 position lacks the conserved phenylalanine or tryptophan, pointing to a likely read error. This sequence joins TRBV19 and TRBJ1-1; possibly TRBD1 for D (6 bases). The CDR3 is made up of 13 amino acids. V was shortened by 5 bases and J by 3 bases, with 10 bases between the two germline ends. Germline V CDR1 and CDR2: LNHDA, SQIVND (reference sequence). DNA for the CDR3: TGTGCCAGTAGTGCGAAGGGGGACACTGAAGCTTTCGTT. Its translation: CASSAKGDTEAFV.

The CDR3 spells CASIDRVGNQPQHF. In nucleotides, the CDR3 is TGTGCCAGCATAGACAGGGTTGGCAATCAGCCCCAGCATTTT. J is TRBJ1-5 and V is TRBV6-1; 7 bases line up with TRBD1. J gave up 2 bases and V 7 bases, and 5 bases lay outside the gene matches. Germline CDR1 and CDR2: MNHNS and SASEGT. This CDR3 spans 14 amino acids.

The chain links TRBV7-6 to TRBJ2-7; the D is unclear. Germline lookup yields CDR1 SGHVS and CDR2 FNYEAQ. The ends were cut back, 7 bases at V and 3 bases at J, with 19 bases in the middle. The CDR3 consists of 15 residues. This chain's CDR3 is CASTPEDAAVYEQYF. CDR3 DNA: TGTGCCAGCACCCCAGAGGATGCGGCGGTCTACGAGCAGTACTTC.

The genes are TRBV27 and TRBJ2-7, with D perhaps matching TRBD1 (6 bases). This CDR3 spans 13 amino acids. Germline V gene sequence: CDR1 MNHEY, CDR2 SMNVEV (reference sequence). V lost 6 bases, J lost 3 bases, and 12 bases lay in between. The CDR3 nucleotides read TGTGCCAGCAGGGCGACAGGTCGCTACGAGCAGTACTTC. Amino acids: CASRATGRYEQYF.

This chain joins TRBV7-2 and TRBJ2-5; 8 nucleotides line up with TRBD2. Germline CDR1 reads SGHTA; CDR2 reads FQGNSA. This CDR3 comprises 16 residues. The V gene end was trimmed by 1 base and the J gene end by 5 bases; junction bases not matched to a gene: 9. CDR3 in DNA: TGTGCCAGCAGCTTAGTTTCGGGGGGGTCGGTGGAGACCCAGTACTTC. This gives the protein CASSLVSGGSVETQYF.